The clone carrying this T cell receptor (beta chain) was counted between two and nine times. Its matching antigen is unknown. The sample originates from a study of blood T cells in healthy people across ages. Study findings and constraints: The unknown donor CMV status may have confounded expanded clonotype changes.

Next came a second PCR, run for about 7 to 12 cycles, which used a sample-barcoded 5' primer along with a J-beta primer mix. A single record per CDR3 protein comes from TCRdb applying MiXCR to the 5' RACE reads. Of more than 1,400,000 distinct CDR3 sequences in the sample, roughly 40% were seen once. CDR1 and CDR2 from the germline V gene are SGHRS and YFSETQ. The CDR3 is made up of 18 amino acids. With V trimmed by 4 bases and J by 5 bases, 19 bases remained unmatched. The chain carries TRBV5-1 and TRBJ2-3; 7 bases match TRBD1. The material sequenced was blood. This clonotype was obtained from a woman in her late teens or twenties in good health. CDR3 nucleotide sequence: TGCGCCAGCAGCAGGGACAGCCCGGGACCAAAGGCCGGAGATACGCAGTATTTT. The encoded protein is CASSRDSPGPKAGDTQYF.